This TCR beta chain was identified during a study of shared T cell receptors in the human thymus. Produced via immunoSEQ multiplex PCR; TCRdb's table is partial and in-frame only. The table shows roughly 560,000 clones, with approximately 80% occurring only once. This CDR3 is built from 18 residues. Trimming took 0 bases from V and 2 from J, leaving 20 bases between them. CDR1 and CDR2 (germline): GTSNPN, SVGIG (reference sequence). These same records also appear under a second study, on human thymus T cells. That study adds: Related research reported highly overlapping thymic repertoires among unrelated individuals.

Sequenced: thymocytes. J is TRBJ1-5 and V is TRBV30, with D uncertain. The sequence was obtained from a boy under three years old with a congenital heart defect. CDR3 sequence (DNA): TGTGCCTGGAGTGTAGGGCAGAGGACTTGGAAAGGCAATCAGCCCCAGCATTTT. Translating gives CAWSVGQRTWKGNQPQHF.